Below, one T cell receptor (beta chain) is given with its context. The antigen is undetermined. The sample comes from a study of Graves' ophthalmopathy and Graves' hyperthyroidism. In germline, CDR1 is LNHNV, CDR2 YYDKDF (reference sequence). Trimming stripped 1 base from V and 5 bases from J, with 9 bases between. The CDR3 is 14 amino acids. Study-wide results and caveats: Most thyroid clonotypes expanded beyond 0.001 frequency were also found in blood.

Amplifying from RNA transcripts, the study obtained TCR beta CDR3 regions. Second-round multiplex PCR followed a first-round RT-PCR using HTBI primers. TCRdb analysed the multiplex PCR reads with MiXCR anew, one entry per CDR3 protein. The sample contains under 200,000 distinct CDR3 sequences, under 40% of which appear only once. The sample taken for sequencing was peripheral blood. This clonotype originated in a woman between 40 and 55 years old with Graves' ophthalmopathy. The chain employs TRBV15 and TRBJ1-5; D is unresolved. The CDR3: CATSRGGRDQPQHF. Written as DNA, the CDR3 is TGTGCCACCAGCAGAGGCGGGCGGGATCAGCCCCAGCATTTT.